Below are 8 T cell receptor beta chains sequenced from a single sample in a study of cytomegalovirus exposure and HLA in healthy donors. The study ran its PCR with 60 Vbeta and 13 Jbeta primers. Some clones are missing from TCRdb's copy, which holds only in-frame ones; the method was immunoSEQ multiplex PCR. This sample has about 170,000 clones, with around 84% found just once. The specimen was PBMCs. The receptors stem from a boy between 2 and 10 years old in good health and CMV-seronegative.

V and J are TRBV6-1 and TRBJ1-5; 9 bases match TRBD1. V lost 1 base and J lost 5; bases outside the gene matches: 6. Per germline, CDR1 MNHNS and CDR2 SASEGT. The CDR3 has 16 residues. This CDR3 is CASSEDRGRSDQPQHF. CDR3 bases: TGTGCCAGCAGTGAAGACAGGGGGCGTTCGGATCAGCCCCAGCATTTT.

This chain joins TRBV6-6 and TRBJ1-2; 7 bases fit TRBD1. The CDR3 extends over 16 amino acids. Germline CDR1 and CDR2: MNHNY and SVGAGI (reference sequence). J lost 4 bases, V lost 6 bases, and 14 bases had no gene match. The CDR3 region is CASRDRRQGFAYGYTF. The CDR3 coding sequence is TGTGCCAGCAGGGATCGAAGACAGGGCTTCGCCTATGGCTACACCTTC.

The chain joins TRBV5-6 to TRBJ1-5; 8 bases are shared with TRBD1. CDR3 size: 14 residues. After removal of 3 bases from V and 8 bases from J, the junction contained 7 bases not matched to a gene. From germline, CDR1 is SGHDT and CDR2 YYEEEE. The CDR3 reads CASSWGTGSKPQHF. The CDR3 nucleotides are TGTGCCAGCAGCTGGGGGACAGGCAGTAAGCCCCAGCATTTT.

The V and J genes are TRBV10-3 and TRBJ1-2; D unclear. Germline V gene data show CDR1 as ENHRY and CDR2 as SYGVKD. The CDR3 consists of 14 residues. V lost 6 bases, J lost 0 bases, and 11 bases lay in between. CDR3 DNA: TGTGCCATCAGAGACGGGAAGACTAACTATGGCTACACCTTC. Translated: CAIRDGKTNYGYTF.

The chain recombines TRBV9 with TRBJ2-3; 7 bases fit TRBD1. The CDR3 has 14 amino acids. V trimming: 4 bases; J trimming: 2 bases; junction bases outside the gene matches: 4. Germline V gives CDR1 SGDLS, CDR2 YYNGEE. The CDR3 coding sequence is TGTGCCAGCAGCAGGGGGCAGTCCACAGATACGCAGTATTTT. It yields the protein CASSRGQSTDTQYF.

The chain employs TRBV11-2 and TRBJ1-2; weak D call: TRBD1 (5 bases). The V end was cut by 5 bases, the J end by 3 bases, with 10 bases between. There are 13 residues in the CDR3. Per germline, CDR1 SGHAT and CDR2 FQNNGV. CDR3 loop: CASSQRGYYGYTF. Here the CDR3 DNA reads TGTGCCAGCAGCCAGCGGGGGTACTATGGCTACACCTTC.

The genes are TRBV25-1 and TRBJ2-5, with TRBD2 identical over 12 bases. Looked up from germline, CDR1 is MGHDK and CDR2 is SYGVNS. The CDR3 is 17 residues long. V dropped 1 base and J dropped 7; count of bases not matched to a gene: 10. The CDR3 DNA sequence: TGTGCCAGCAGTGAATCAATCCCACTAGCGGGAGGAGGGACCCAGTACTTC. It is translated as CASSESIPLAGGGTQYF.

V and J are TRBV5-8 and TRBJ1-4, with 9 positions matching TRBD1. Trimming cost V 0 bases and J 8 bases; bases outside gene matches: 8. CDR1 and CDR2 from the germline V gene are SGHTS and YDEGEE. The length of the CDR3 is 16 residues. The CDR3 region is CASSLVGTGRGEKLFF. In DNA, the CDR3 is TGTGCCAGCAGCTTGGTCGGGACAGGGCGTGGGGAAAAACTGTTTTTT.